This T cell receptor beta chain was retrieved from a study of metastatic and nonmetastatic thyroid tumors. This clone was seen repeatedly, ten times or more. Original analysis: A distant-metastasis classifier for papillary thyroid cancer was built using CDR3 differences across clinicopathological groups. TCRdb reanalyzed the PCR reads via MiXCR. It is TCRdb's table, rather than the study itself, that gives the V and J calls and clone size. The data show about 40,000 clones, with around 16% seen just once and 3.8% held by the top ten. Before thyroid surgery, none of the patients had received any treatment. CDR1 and CDR2 from the germline V gene are MNHEY and SVGAGI. Trimming removed 2 bases at V and 7 bases at J, with 11 bases between. The CDR3 runs to 13 residues.

This clonotype was sampled from a female donor with papillary thyroid cancer or a benign thyroid nodule (not recorded which). Some clones in this sample may be carry-over from other donors' samples. Specimen: blood. The V call is TRBV6-5, the J call TRBJ1-2; TRBD1 might be the D (5 bases). The CDR3 sequence: CASSYEGLGGYTF. Written as DNA, the CDR3 is TGTGCCAGCAGTTACGAGGGGCTGGGTGGCTACACCTTC.